These 30 T cell receptor beta chains share one sample of origin, sequenced in a study of early T cells in non-severe SARS-CoV-2 infection. MiXCR, applied by TCRdb to the 5' RACE reads, yields one record per CDR3 protein. The data show tens of thousands of distinct CDR3 sequences, approximately 11% seen once. The sample here was whole blood, taken at baseline. All receptors come from an adult who was a healthcare worker with PCR-confirmed SARS-CoV-2 infection or an uninfected control (not recorded which).

This clonotype was picked up many times. V and J are TRBV7-3 and TRBJ2-1, with TRBD2 matching 10 bases. The CDR3 sequence is 17 residues long. Trimming cost V 5 bases and J 4 bases; bases outside gene matches: 11. In germline, CDR1 is SGHTA, CDR2 FQGTGA. The CDR3 region has the DNA TGTGCCAGCAGCCCGCTCCCTATAGCGGGGGGTTACAATGAGCAGTTCTTC. Translating gives CASSPLPIAGGYNEQFF. The variable domain in full, with the rest retrieved from reference TRBV7-3 and TRBJ2-1, is GAGVSQTPSNKVTEKGKYVELRCDPISGHTALYWYRQSLGQGPEFLIYFQGTGAADDSGLPNDRFFAVRPEGSVSTLKIQRTERGDSAVYLCASSPLPIAGGYNEQFFGPGTRLTVL.

This clonotype was picked up many times. This chain connects TRBV11-2 to TRBJ2-7; 8 positions agree with TRBD2. V was pared by 6 bases and J by 1 base, with 17 bases of the junction left unmatched. Germline-derived CDR1 and CDR2 are SGHAT and FQNNGV. This CDR3 is 18 amino acids long. This CDR3 is CASRPPGLVPGGSYEQYF. CDR3 sequence (DNA): TGTGCCAGCAGACCGCCGGGACTAGTTCCGGGCGGGTCCTACGAGCAGTACTTC.

This clonotype appeared many times. The rearrangement joins TRBV12-3 or TRBV12-4 to TRBJ2-1, with 7 bases identical to TRBD1. The CDR3 runs to 15 residues. With V trimmed by 2 bases and J by 5 bases, 6 bases remained unmatched. The CDR3 nucleotides are TGTGCCAGCAGTTTATATGGGACAGTTAACAATGAGCAGTTCTTC. Its protein product is CASSLYGTVNNEQFF.

The V call is TRBV12-3 or TRBV12-4, the J call TRBJ2-1, with D maybe TRBD1 (5 bases). The CDR3 totals 14 residues. Trimming stripped 4 bases from V and 9 bases from J, with 16 bases between. The CDR3 nucleotides read TGTGCCAGCAGTTCTGCGACCCAGGGCGGTGAGCAGTTCTTC. This sequence encodes CASSSATQGGEQFF.

The chain has TRBV4-2 and TRBJ2-1; D remains ambiguous. V was clipped by 0 bases and J by 3 bases, with 9 bases between them. The CDR3 totals 15 residues. The germline gives CDR1 LGHNA, CDR2 YNFKEQ. The CDR3 region has the DNA TGTGCCAGCAGCCAAGAGTTACTGCTCTACAATGAGCAGTTCTTC. This sequence encodes CASSQELLLYNEQFF.

This clonotype was observed many times. The J gene is TRBJ1-5, the V gene TRBV29-1, with a tentative D call TRBD1 (5 bases). V was shortened by 7 bases and J by 5 bases, with 12 bases between the two germline ends. The CDR3 is 12 amino acids. CDR1 SQVTM and CDR2 ANQGSEA come from the germline V gene. DNA of the CDR3: TGCAGCGCCGGGGCCAGGGATCAGCCCCAGCATTTT. Its protein product is CSAGARDQPQHF.

This clonotype was seen ten or more times. The CDR3 loop is CASSPLGQPSTNEKLFF. Here the CDR3 DNA reads TGTGCCAGCAGCCCTCTCGGACAGCCTTCAACTAATGAAAAACTGTTTTTT. The V and J genes are TRBV7-9 and TRBJ1-4; D might be TRBD1 (6 bases). In germline, CDR1 is SEHNR, CDR2 FQNEAQ (reference sequence). The V end lost 5 bases, the J end lost 0 bases, and 16 bases lay between the germline ends. CDR3 length: 17 amino acids.

This clonotype was found a few times. V is TRBV27 and J is TRBJ1-1; TRBD1 aligns across 7 bases. CDR3 length: 12 residues. CDR1 and CDR2 (germline): MNHEY, SMNVEV (reference sequence). The J segment lost 11 bases and the V segment lost 5 bases, leaving 8 bases of the junction unmatched. CDR3 sequence reads: CASSPTTGTAFF. The CDR3 DNA follows: TGTGCCAGCAGTCCCACGACAGGGACGGCTTTCTTT.

This clonotype was picked up many times. This chain uses TRBV6-5 with TRBJ2-1; weak D call: TRBD2 (5 bases). Germline CDR1 MNHEY, CDR2 SVGAGI. The length of the CDR3 is 14 residues. The V end was cut by 2 bases, the J end by 7 bases, with 12 bases between. CDR3 in DNA: TGTGCCAGCAGTTACGGGTTTGGGGAGAATGAGCAGTTCTTC. It encodes CASSYGFGENEQFF.

The chain combines TRBV6-5 with TRBJ1-3; 7 bases align to TRBD1. From germline, CDR1 is MNHEY and CDR2 SVGAGI. V trimming: 6 bases; J trimming: 1 base; junction bases outside the gene matches: 6. The CDR3 contains 15 residues. The CDR3 reads CASSPTGASGNTIYF. The DNA of the CDR3 is TGTGCCAGCAGCCCTACAGGGGCGTCTGGAAACACCATATATTTT.

A single count supports this clonotype. CDR3 sequence (DNA): TGTGCCAGCAGCACCCGACAGGGCACAGATACGCAGTATTTT. This translates into CASSTRQGTDTQYF. The V call is TRBV7-2, the J call TRBJ2-3; a possible D gene is TRBD1 (6 bases). Germline CDR1 reads SGHTA; CDR2 reads FQGNSA. Trimming stripped 5 bases from V and 1 base from J, with 10 bases between. CDR3 length: 14 amino acids.

This clonotype was counted at least ten times. The rearrangement uses TRBV4-3 and TRBJ2-5, with a tentative D call TRBD2 (7 bases). CDR1 and CDR2 (germline): LGHNA, YSLEER. The CDR3 extends over 14 amino acids. With 4 bases removed from V and 4 bases from J, the gap between germline ends came to 13 bases. CDR3 sequence: CASSPREGGETQYF. DNA for the CDR3: TGCGCCAGCAGCCCTAGGGAGGGGGGAGAGACCCAGTACTTC.

This clonotype has a count of ten or more. The rearrangement joins TRBV28 to TRBJ1-1; D call uncertain. Germline V CDR1 and CDR2: MDHEN, SYDVKM. Trimming took 8 bases from V and 3 from J, leaving 16 bases between them. The CDR3 is made up of 14 amino acids. Here the CDR3 reads CASAPPTFYTEAFF. The CDR3, as DNA: TGTGCCAGCGCACCTCCGACCTTTTACACTGAAGCTTTCTTT.

This clonotype was seen ten or more times. The CDR3 spells CASSVGTGVQDEQFF. The DNA of the CDR3 is TGTGCCAGCAGCGTCGGGACAGGCGTCCAGGATGAGCAGTTCTTC. The genes are TRBV11-2 and TRBJ2-1; TRBD1 aligns across 8 bases. The junction had 11 bases not matched to a gene; V was cut back by 5 bases and J by 8 bases. The length of the CDR3 is 15 residues. The germline V gene encodes CDR1 SGHAT and CDR2 FQNNGV.

The CDR3: CASVGDSGNTIYF. The CDR3 DNA reads TGTGCCAGCGTTGGGGACTCTGGAAACACCATATATTTT. The chain recombines TRBV7-9 with TRBJ1-3, with unresolved D. Germline CDR1 SEHNR, CDR2 FQNEAQ (reference sequence). The ends were cut back, 8 bases at V and 0 bases at J, with 8 bases in the middle. This CDR3 comprises 13 residues.

This clonotype was seen more than once but under ten times. The V call is TRBV28, the J call TRBJ2-4; tentative D call: TRBD2 (5 bases). The length of the CDR3 is 12 residues. V gave up 8 bases and J gave up 1 base, with 6 bases separating them. The V gene's germline CDR1 is MDHEN and CDR2 SYDVKM. The CDR3 sequence: CASGEAKNIQYF. The CDR3 nucleotides read TGTGCCAGCGGGGAGGCCAAAAACATTCAGTACTTC.

V gene TRBV20-1 combines with J gene TRBJ2-3, with 15 bases that match TRBD2. CDR3 length equals 13 residues. Per germline, CDR1 DFQATT and CDR2 SNEGSKA (reference sequence). CDR3 region: CSPGLAGGDTQYF. Written as DNA, the CDR3 is TGCAGCCCGGGACTAGCGGGAGGAGATACGCAGTATTTT.

The rearrangement links TRBV6-2 or TRBV6-3 to TRBJ2-7; TRBD2 might be the D (6 bases). V lost 6 bases and J lost 7, with 25 bases in between. Germline lookup yields CDR1 MNHEY and CDR2 SVGEGT. The CDR3 covers 16 residues. DNA of the CDR3: TGTGCCAGCAGCACGGGACTCTCTGGGCCGTCCACAGAGCAGTACTTC. Its translation is CASSTGLSGPSTEQYF.

There are many counts of this clonotype. The V and J genes are TRBV2 and TRBJ1-5; D remains ambiguous. Germline V gene data show CDR1 as SNHLY and CDR2 as FYNNEI. The ends were cut back, 6 bases at V and 5 bases at J, with 8 bases in the middle. The CDR3 has 12 residues. CDR3 region: CASRDGYQPQHF. CDR3 in DNA: TGTGCCAGCAGAGACGGATATCAGCCCCAGCATTTT.

Notes on this clonotype: At one end the junction does not follow the germline gene, possibly because of a read error. V usage is TRBV7-2 and J usage is TRBJ2-7; 10 bases agree with TRBD1. Germline V CDR1 and CDR2: SGHTA, FQGNSA. CDR3 size: 18 residues. The chain's CDR3 is CVSSYNGTGVFESYEQYF. The CDR3 DNA reads TGTGTCAGCAGCTATAATGGGACAGGGGTTTTTGAGTCCTACGAGCAGTACTTC.

Ten or more counts support this clonotype. This chain connects TRBV6-5 to TRBJ1-2; no firm D call. The V gene's germline CDR1 is MNHEY and CDR2 SVGAGI. This CDR3 has 15 amino acids. V lost 0 bases to trimming and J lost 4 bases, with 12 bases between them. As DNA, the CDR3 is TGTGCCAGCAGTTACTCGGGTACCCTAGGCTATGGCTACACCTTC. This gives the protein CASSYSGTLGYGYTF.

This clonotype was detected many times. In DNA, the CDR3 is TGCAGTGCTAGGTATACCGGGAGAGAAGCTTTCTTT. It codes for CSARYTGREAFF. The genes are TRBV20-1 and TRBJ1-1; no clear D. From germline, CDR1 is DFQATT and CDR2 SNEGSKA (reference sequence). The CDR3 totals 12 residues. Trimming cost V 3 bases and J 8 bases, with 13 bases left between them.

The table lists this clonotype with a few counts. This chain's CDR3 is CASSLRTSGRIEEQYF. CDR3 in DNA: TGTGCCAGCAGCCTTCGGACTAGCGGGAGAATCGAGGAGCAGTACTTC. J is TRBJ2-7 and V is TRBV3-1; 13 nucleotides line up with TRBD2. The V and J ends lost 4 bases and 7 bases, in that order; junction bases with no gene match: 10. This CDR3 has 16 residues. Per the germline V gene, CDR1 is LGHDT and CDR2 is YNNKEL (reference sequence).

The chain couples TRBV6-2 or TRBV6-3 to TRBJ1-2, with D maybe TRBD1 (5 bases). The length of the CDR3 is 13 residues. Germline CDR1 reads MNHEY; CDR2 reads SVGEGT. V was cut by 5 bases and J by 2 bases, with 9 bases left in between. DNA of the CDR3: TGTGCCAGCAGTAAGACAGAAAACTATGGCTACACCTTC. Translating gives CASSKTENYGYTF.

The sample holds a few counts of this clonotype. This rearrangement joins TRBV5-1 to TRBJ1-6; 9 bases agree with TRBD1. The CDR3 spans 14 residues. With V trimmed by 4 bases and J by 7 bases, 3 bases remained unmatched. From germline, CDR1 is SGHRS and CDR2 YFSETQ. CDR3 DNA: TGCGCCAGCAGCCCGACAGGGGGGAATTCACCCCTCCACTTT. Residues: CASSPTGGNSPLHF. Complete variable domain (other parts from reference TRBV5-1 and TRBJ1-6): KAGVTQTPRYLIKTRGQQVTLSCSPISGHRSVSWYQQTPGQGLQFLFEYFSETQRNKGNFPGRFSGRQFSNSRSEMNVSTLELGDSALYLCASSPTGGNSPLHFGNGTRLTVT.

V usage is TRBV3-1 and J usage is TRBJ2-1, with 12 bases that match TRBD2. The J segment lost 0 bases and the V segment lost 2 bases, leaving 8 bases of the junction unmatched. The CDR3 length is 19 residues. Germline V gene data show CDR1 as LGHDT and CDR2 as YNNKEL (reference sequence). CDR3 sequence reads: CASSQLGLAGPGSYNEQFF. The CDR3 coding sequence is TGTGCCAGCAGCCAACTAGGACTAGCGGGACCGGGCTCCTACAATGAGCAGTTCTTC.

The V call is TRBV4-3, the J call TRBJ2-1, with a weak D call TRBD2 (5 bases). V lost 2 bases, J lost 0 bases, and 8 bases lay in between. Germline loops: CDR1 LGHNA, CDR2 YSLEER. This CDR3 is built from 15 residues. This CDR3 reads CASSQRGGSYNEQFF. Written as DNA, the CDR3 is TGCGCCAGCAGCCAACGAGGAGGCTCCTACAATGAGCAGTTCTTC.

This clonotype occurred a few times. CDR3 region: CASSFPESPEAFF. The CDR3 DNA reads TGTGCCAGCAGCTTCCCCGAGAGCCCTGAAGCTTTCTTT. The chain recombines TRBV7-9 with TRBJ1-1; no definite D call. V lost 3 bases and J lost 6, with 11 bases in between. This CDR3 has 13 amino acids. The germline V gene encodes CDR1 SEHNR and CDR2 FQNEAQ (reference sequence).

V and J are TRBV7-9 and TRBJ1-6; D unresolved. V was shortened by 5 bases and J by 7 bases, with 12 bases between the two germline ends. The CDR3 has 14 residues. Germline V gene data show CDR1 as SEHNR and CDR2 as FQNEAQ (reference sequence). The CDR3 coding sequence is TGTGCCAGCAGCCCCAGGACCGTGAATTCACCCCTCCACTTT. Translation gives CASSPRTVNSPLHF.

This chain links TRBV28 with TRBJ2-5; D remains unclear. Between the trimmed V and J ends, which lost 1 base and 1 base, there was a span of 4 bases. Germline loops: CDR1 MDHEN, CDR2 SYDVKM. The CDR3 extends over 13 amino acids. The CDR3 spells CASSLLTQETQYF. For the CDR3, the DNA is TGTGCCAGCAGTTTATTGACCCAAGAGACCCAGTACTTC.